These 11 T cell receptor beta chains came from one sample sequenced in a study of tumor-infiltrating lymphocytes in localized non-small cell lung cancer. TCRdb's table, derived via immunoSEQ multiplex PCR, lists solely in-frame clones and lacks some. This sample has some 8,100 clones, with roughly 80% found just once. Sequenced sample: uninvolved lung tissue not adjacent to the tumor. The receptor set was obtained from a human donor with non-small cell lung cancer.

The rearrangement uses TRBV7-9 and TRBJ1-4, with 7 bases identical to TRBD1. The CDR3 is 16 amino acids. The V segment lost 1 base and the J segment 0 bases; nucleotides outside the gene matches: 2. Germline V lookup: CDR1 SEHNR, CDR2 FQNEAQ (reference sequence). In DNA form, the CDR3 reads TGTGCCAGCAGCTTAGGGGACAGAACAACTAATGAAAAACTGTTTTTT. It specifies CASSLGDRTTNEKLFF.

The chain recombines TRBV27 with TRBJ2-7; no reliable D call. The CDR3 loop spans 13 amino acids. Trimming stripped 4 bases from V and 2 bases from J, with 9 bases between. CDR1 and CDR2 (germline): MNHEY, SMNVEV (reference sequence). CDR3 amino acids: CASSYRRTYEQYF. CDR3 DNA sequence: TGTGCCAGCAGTTATAGACGGACCTACGAGCAGTACTTC.

The chain recombines TRBV4-1 with TRBJ2-5, with 11 nucleotides matching TRBD2. V gave up 4 bases and J gave up 0 bases; unmatched junction bases: 4. This CDR3 spans 16 amino acids. CDR1 is MGHRA and CDR2 is YSYEKL in the germline V gene. The CDR3 spells CASSRPGLADQETQYF. The CDR3, as DNA: TGCGCCAGCAGCCGCCCGGGACTAGCGGACCAAGAGACCCAGTACTTC.

This clone was seen once. The junction differs from germline at one of its ends, possibly a read error. This chain uses TRBV10-2 with TRBJ1-6; D gene uncertain. Per germline, CDR1 WSHSY and CDR2 SAAADI. The CDR3 runs to 13 residues. This CDR3 is CASSEWASKRFFF. The CDR3 DNA sequence: TGCGCCAGCAGTGAGTGGGCCTCCAAACGGTTTTTTTTT.

The CDR3 here is CAITGTGVDGYTF. CDR3 nucleotide sequence: TGTGCCATCACCGGGACAGGGGTAGATGGCTACACCTTC. The V and J genes are TRBV10-3 and TRBJ1-2, with 10 positions matching TRBD1. This CDR3 has 13 residues. CDR1 and CDR2 (germline): ENHRY, SYGVKD. V was pared by 7 bases and J by 6 bases, with 5 bases of the junction left unmatched.

The V call is TRBV10-2, the J call TRBJ2-6; D perhaps matches TRBD2 (7 bases). This CDR3 is 13 amino acids long. V shed 9 bases and J shed 8 bases, with 14 bases lying between them. CDR1 and CDR2 (germline): WSHSY, SAAADI. CDR3 nucleotides: TGCGCCAGTTCTGAGGGGGGGACCAACGTCCTGACTTTC. As protein: CASSEGGTNVLTF.

The gene calls are TRBV5-1 and TRBJ2-3; D assignment may be TRBD1 or TRBD2 (6 bases each). V lost 4 bases and J lost 0, with 9 bases in between. CDR1 and CDR2 (germline): SGHRS, YFSETQ. This CDR3 contains 14 residues. The DNA of the CDR3 is TGCGCCAGCAGCAGGGGGGAGAGCACAGATACGCAGTATTTT. This sequence encodes CASSRGESTDTQYF.

CDR3 sequence reads: CASSGNGAPEAFF. CDR3 bases: TGTGCCAGCAGTGGAAACGGAGCTCCTGAAGCTTTCTTT. The V gene is TRBV2, the J gene TRBJ1-1; unclear D gene. The CDR3 contains 13 residues. Trimming left V 4 bases short and J 6 bases short, with 12 bases between. CDR1 is SNHLY, CDR2 FYNNEI, per germline. Full variable domain (missing parts from reference TRBV2 and TRBJ1-1): EPEVTQTPSHQVTQMGQEVILRCVPISNHLYFYWYRQILGQKVEFLVSFYNNEISEKSEIFDDQFSVERPDGSNFTLKIRSTKLEDSAMYFCASSGNGAPEAFFGQGTRLTVV.

J is TRBJ1-5 and V is TRBV7-2; 7 bases agree with TRBD1. There are 15 residues in the CDR3. V shed 4 bases and J 2 bases; nucleotides not matched to a gene: 5. Germline loops: CDR1 SGHTA, CDR2 FQGNSA. For the CDR3, the DNA is TGTGCCAGCAGCTCGACAGGGAAAGGCAATCAGCCCCAGCATTTT. It translates to CASSSTGKGNQPQHF.

The rearrangement uses TRBV19 and TRBJ1-4; D is unresolved. The CDR3 totals 14 residues. V lost 7 bases to trimming and J lost 8 bases, with 17 bases between them. Germline V gives CDR1 LNHDA, CDR2 SQIVND (reference sequence). The CDR3 sequence: CASTSGSAREKLFF. The CDR3 region has the DNA TGTGCCAGTACCTCAGGTTCAGCACGGGAAAAACTGTTTTTT.

This sequence joins TRBV27 and TRBJ1-2, with D uncertain. Germline V gene data show CDR1 as MNHEY and CDR2 as SMNVEV (reference sequence). The CDR3 totals 13 residues. Trimming removed 0 bases at V and 7 bases at J, with 9 bases between. The CDR3 here is CASSLSGLGGYTF. The DNA for the CDR3 is TGTGCCAGCAGTTTATCAGGGTTGGGTGGCTACACCTTC.